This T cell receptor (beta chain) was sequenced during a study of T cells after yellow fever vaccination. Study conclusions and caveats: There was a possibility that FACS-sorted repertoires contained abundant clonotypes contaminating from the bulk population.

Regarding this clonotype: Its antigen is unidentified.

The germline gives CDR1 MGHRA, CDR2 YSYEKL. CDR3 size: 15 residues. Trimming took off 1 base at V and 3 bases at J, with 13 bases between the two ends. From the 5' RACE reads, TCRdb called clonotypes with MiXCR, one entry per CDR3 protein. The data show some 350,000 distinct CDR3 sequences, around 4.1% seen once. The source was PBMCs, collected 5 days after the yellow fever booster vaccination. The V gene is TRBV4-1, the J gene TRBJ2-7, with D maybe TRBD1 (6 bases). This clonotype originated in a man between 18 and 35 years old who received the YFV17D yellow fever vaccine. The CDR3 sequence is CASSQAGGKVYEQYF. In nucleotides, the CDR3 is TGCGCCAGCAGCCAAGCTGGGGGCAAGGTCTACGAGCAGTACTTC.